The clone carrying this TCR beta chain was counted a few times. The antigen is not known. Trimming stripped 5 bases from V and 2 bases from J, with 14 bases between. This CDR3 region has 16 residues. The germline V gene encodes CDR1 SGHRS and CDR2 YFSETQ. Treatment given: oral pan-JAK inhibitor, 5-10 mg twice daily. Lesional scalp tissue (obtained by punch biopsy) and peripheral blood were collected from alopecia areata patients. The sample is drawn from a study of CD8+ T cells in alopecia areata. Points from the study as a whole: Persistence during tofacitinib was seen for many expanded lesional clones in scalp and blood. The study found higher clonality in lesional than normal scalp, especially in alopecia totalis/universalis.

Sequencing relied on a cDNA template that was reverse transcribed from extracted RNA. The data were produced by immunoSEQ multiplex PCR, yet TCRdb's version contains in-frame clones alone and is incomplete. The sample consists of under 350,000 clones, roughly 64% of them appearing once. This receptor was identified in a human donor with alopecia areata. The V gene is TRBV5-1, the J gene TRBJ2-6; D possibly corresponds to TRBD2 (7 bases). Sample: CD4+ T cells sorted from blood, taken at week 24, from a patient treated with tofacitinib. The CDR3 DNA is TGCGCCAGCAGAACCGGAGGGGGGGCTGGGGCCAACGTCCTGACTTTC. It yields the protein CASRTGGGAGANVLTF.